The 8 T cell receptor beta chains below come from one sample, sequenced in a study of PD-1 blockade in classical Hodgkin lymphoma. This sample's time point: cycle 4 day 1 (C4D1), after 5 to 7 weeks of nivolumab. With no exception, relapse followed autologous stem cell transplantation in all patients, and brentuximab vedotin exposure varied. Clones were read by immunoSEQ multiplex PCR, and TCRdb kept only the in-frame ones, dropping some. In the table there are about 47,000 clones, over 70% of which are singletons. This specimen was peripheral blood mononuclear cells (PBMCs), taken before the fourth cycle of nivolumab. These receptor sequences come from a human donor with classical Hodgkin lymphoma.

The chain links TRBV27 to TRBJ2-1, with 9 nucleotides matching TRBD2. Germline-derived CDR1 and CDR2 are MNHEY and SMNVEV (reference sequence). J lost 5 bases, V lost 2 bases, and 1 base had no gene match. CDR3 length equals 14 residues. The CDR3, as DNA: TGTGCCAGCAGTTTAGCGGGGGGGAACAATGAGCAGTTCTTC. It encodes CASSLAGGNNEQFF.

The gene calls are TRBV5-6 and TRBJ2-5; D call uncertain. The DNA matches TRBJ2-7 better at its end, which makes the J call doubtful. CDR3 length: 15 amino acids. Germline lookup yields CDR1 SGHDT and CDR2 YYEEEE. The CDR3 DNA reads as TGTGCCAGCAGCGTCGGAGCGACGGTGGCCTACGAGCAGTACTTC. Its translation is CASSVGATVAYEQYF.

In this sample, this clone turned up once. The chain carries TRBV11-3 and TRBJ2-7; D gene uncertain. Trimming took 2 bases from V and 3 from J, leaving 8 bases between them. This CDR3 spans 13 amino acids. Germline-derived CDR1 and CDR2 are SGHNT and YENEEA. CDR3 in amino acids: CASSLLNGYEQYF. In nucleotides, the CDR3 is TGTGCCAGCAGCTTATTAAACGGCTACGAGCAGTACTTC.

In DNA, the CDR3 is TGTGCCAGCAGTTACTCGGGGGGGTTTAATTCACCCCTCCACTTT. Its translation is CASSYSGGFNSPLHF. The chain is built from TRBV6-5 and TRBJ1-6; the D gene is possibly TRBD1 (5 bases). Trimming took off 0 bases at V and 6 bases at J, with 9 bases between the two ends. CDR3 length: 15 residues. Germline V gives CDR1 MNHEY, CDR2 SVGAGI.

The rearrangement uses TRBV29-1 and TRBJ2-3; D not resolved. The CDR3 is 14 residues long. Trimming took 7 bases from V and 1 from J, leaving 15 bases between them. Per the germline V gene, CDR1 is SQVTM and CDR2 is ANQGSEA. This CDR3 reads CSATPLQRTDTQYF. DNA for the CDR3: TGCAGCGCTACTCCCCTACAGCGCACAGATACGCAGTATTTT.

V is TRBV9 and J is TRBJ2-2; D not resolved. This CDR3 has 13 residues. CDR1 and CDR2 from the germline V gene are SGDLS and YYNGEE. With 0 bases removed from V and 5 bases from J, the gap between germline ends came to 5 bases. The CDR3 spells CASSVGWTGELFF. The DNA of the CDR3 is TGTGCCAGCAGCGTAGGTTGGACCGGGGAGCTGTTTTTT.

V gene TRBV9 combines with J gene TRBJ1-2; D perhaps matches TRBD1 (6 bases). The germline gives CDR1 SGDLS, CDR2 YYNGEE. Trimming removed 3 bases at V and 2 bases at J, with 17 bases between. The CDR3 loop spans 16 amino acids. CDR3: CASSANALTGNYGYTF. As DNA, the CDR3 is TGTGCCAGCAGCGCAAATGCGCTTACAGGGAACTATGGCTACACCTTC.

The genes are TRBV2 and TRBJ2-7; D gene ambiguous. The CDR3 consists of 12 residues. V lost 1 base and J lost 13, with 14 bases in between. Per germline, CDR1 SNHLY and CDR2 FYNNEI. The CDR3 region is CASSEVRIGTYF. DNA of the CDR3: TGTGCCAGCAGTGAAGTGAGGATAGGAACCTACTTC.